The rows below give T cell receptor beta chains drawn from one sample of a study of cytomegalovirus exposure and HLA in healthy donors. The data were produced by immunoSEQ multiplex PCR, yet TCRdb's version contains in-frame clones alone and is incomplete. The sample yields about 200,000 clones, around four fifths seen once. Specimen: PBMCs. Source of these receptors: a man aged 50 to 59 in good health and CMV-seronegative. Each CDR3 is given with its conserved first and last residue. A D gene is named only where the DNA matches it firmly. The size of a clone is reported for some rows only, either as once, few or many, or as a class for expanded clones.

D gene,CDR3 length,V gene,clone size,J gene,CDR3 protein,CDR3 DNA
TRBD2,19,TRBV4-2,.,TRBJ2-3,CASSQAVASGAVSTDTQYF,TGTGCCAGCAGCCAAGCGGTGGCTAGCGGGGCAGTAAGCACAGATACGCAGTATTTT
.,13,TRBV14,.,TRBJ2-2,CASSQGSTGELFF,TGTGCCAGCAGCCAGGGGAGTACCGGGGAGCTGTTTTTT
TRBD1,14,TRBV10-1,few,TRBJ1-1,CASSSGQMNTEAFF,TGCGCCAGCAGCTCGGGACAGATGAACACTGAAGCTTTCTTT
TRBD1,13,TRBV27,once,TRBJ1-2,CASSLKGAGGYTF,TGTGCCAGCAGTTTGAAGGGGGCTGGTGGCTACACCTTC
TRBD2,18,TRBV28,.,TRBJ2-2,CASSGLAGGPRSTGELFF,TGTGCCAGCAGCGGACTAGCGGGAGGCCCCCGGTCCACCGGGGAGCTGTTTTTT
TRBD2,17,TRBV6-4,.,TRBJ2-2,CASSRGLAGQNTGELFF,TGTGCCAGCTCTCGGGGACTAGCGGGACAGAACACCGGGGAGCTGTTTTTT
TRBD1,14,TRBV30,.,TRBJ2-2,CAWSGTGNTGELFF,TGTGCCTGGAGTGGGACAGGGAACACCGGGGAGCTGTTTTTT
TRBD1,13,TRBV6-1,.,TRBJ2-2,CASGQGSTGELFF,TGTGCCAGCGGACAGGGGAGCACCGGGGAGCTGTTTTTT
TRBD2,15,TRBV6-5,.,TRBJ2-2,CASSRLAANTGELFF,TGTGCCAGCAGCCGACTAGCGGCGAACACCGGGGAGCTGTTTTTT
TRBD1,12,TRBV19,.,TRBJ2-4,CASGTGGNSQYF,TGTGCCAGTGGGACAGGGGGAAACAGTCAGTACTTC
TRBD2,19,TRBV19,once,TRBJ2-2,CASSITGTSGRQVSGELFF,TGTGCCAGTAGTATAACCGGGACTAGCGGGAGGCAAGTCTCCGGGGAGCTGTTTTTT
TRBD1,14,TRBV9,.,TRBJ2-7,CASSAGTGPYEQYF,TGTGCCAGCAGCGCCGGGACAGGTCCCTACGAGCAGTACTTC
TRBD2,14,TRBV28,.,TRBJ2-7,CASSLLAGLYEQYF,TGTGCCAGCAGTTTACTAGCGGGACTCTACGAGCAGTACTTC
TRBD2,16,TRBV27,.,TRBJ2-1,CAGSSGLAGPYNEQFF,TGTGCCGGCAGTTCGGGACTAGCGGGACCTTACAATGAGCAGTTCTTC
.,13,TRBV5-4,.,TRBJ1-2,CASSLAELNGYTF,TGTGCCAGCAGCTTGGCCGAGTTAAATGGCTACACCTTC
TRBD1,15,TRBV4-1,.,TRBJ2-2,CASSQGQGVIGELFF,TGCGCCAGCAGCCAAGGACAGGGGGTCATCGGGGAGCTGTTTTTT
.,15,TRBV28,once,TRBJ2-7,CASSPGLHRSYEQYF,TGTGCCAGCAGTCCAGGACTTCATCGGTCCTACGAGCAGTACTTC
.,11,TRBV28,few,TRBJ1-1,CASSYSKEAFF,TGTGCCAGCAGTTACTCTAAGGAAGCTTTCTTT
TRBD2,15,TRBV9,.,TRBJ2-7,CASSVGTSGSYEQYF,TGTGCCAGCAGCGTTGGGACTAGCGGGAGCTACGAGCAGTACTTC
TRBD2,16,TRBV28,.,TRBJ2-1,CASSLFGTSVYNEQFF,TGTGCCAGCAGTTTATTCGGGACTAGCGTCTACAATGAGCAGTTCTTC
.,15,TRBV28,few,TRBJ2-3,CASSLAGSKGDTQYF,TGTGCCAGCAGTTTAGCGGGGAGTAAGGGAGATACGCAGTATTTT
.,14,TRBV27,.,TRBJ1-2,CASSLFGGLGGYTF,TGTGCCAGCAGTTTATTCGGGGGATTGGGAGGCTACACCTTC
TRBD1,15,TRBV6-4,.,TRBJ2-1,CASSFTGGPGDEQFF,TGTGCCAGCAGTTTCACAGGGGGCCCTGGGGATGAGCAGTTCTTC
TRBD1,14,TRBV13,.,TRBJ2-7,CASTMGQSSYEQYF,TGTGCCAGCACCATGGGACAGTCCTCCTACGAGCAGTACTTC
.,14,TRBV30,few,TRBJ2-1,CAWSVGAGWGEQFF,TGTGCCTGGAGTGTCGGAGCGGGCTGGGGTGAGCAGTTCTTC
.,12,TRBV7-2,once,TRBJ2-2,CASTSFTGELFF,TGTGCCAGCACCTCTTTCACCGGGGAGCTGTTTTTT
.,15,TRBV2,.,TRBJ1-5,CASRGGDLINQPQHF,TGTGCCAGCAGAGGCGGGGACCTGATCAATCAGCCCCAGCATTTT
.,13,TRBV5-1,few,TRBJ1-1,CASYEGMNTEAFF,TGCGCCAGCTACGAGGGCATGAACACTGAAGCTTTCTTT
.,15,TRBV6-5,few,TRBJ1-5,CASSYAGPGNQPQHF,TGTGCCAGCAGTTACGCAGGGCCGGGCAATCAGCCCCAGCATTTT
TRBD2,12,TRBV28,.,TRBJ2-3,CASSPLGGTQYF,TGTGCCAGCAGTCCTCTGGGGGGGACGCAGTATTTT
TRBD2,16,TRBV7-7,.,TRBJ2-2,CASRRTSGGNTGELFF,TGTGCTAGCAGGCGAACTAGCGGGGGAAACACCGGGGAGCTGTTTTTT
TRBD1,17,TRBV18,.,TRBJ1-2,CASSPPPTGGFNYGYTF,TGTGCCAGCTCACCACCGCCGACAGGGGGCTTTAACTATGGCTACACCTTC
.,15,TRBV7-9,.,TRBJ2-5,CASSSRTESQETQYF,TGTGCCAGCAGCTCACGCACGGAGAGCCAAGAGACCCAGTACTTC
TRBD1,14,TRBV7-9,once,TRBJ1-1,CASSADRDRGRAFF,TGTGCCAGCAGCGCCGACCGGGACAGGGGAAGGGCTTTCTTT
.,13,TRBV19,.,TRBJ2-3,CASSIGLADTQYF,TGTGCCAGTAGTATAGGACTAGCAGATACGCAGTATTTT
.,14,TRBV5-1,few,TRBJ1-5,CASSLGTANQPQHF,TGCGCCAGCAGCTTGGGGACAGCCAATCAGCCCCAGCATTTT
.,15,TRBV7-3,.,TRBJ2-7,CASSLGVSGVYEQYF,TGTGCCAGCAGCTTAGGGGTTAGCGGAGTTTACGAGCAGTACTTC
TRBD1,15,TRBV29-1,.,TRBJ2-5,CSAHPPGQGAETQYF,TGCAGCGCCCACCCCCCGGGACAGGGGGCAGAGACCCAGTACTTC
TRBD1,14,TRBV6-5,.,TRBJ2-2,CASSRDRGTGELFF,TGTGCCAGCAGCCGTGACAGGGGCACCGGGGAGCTGTTTTTT
.,13,TRBV2,.,TRBJ1-5,CASRALLNQPQHF,TGTGCCAGCAGAGCCCTTCTTAATCAGCCCCAGCATTTT
.,15,TRBV18,.,TRBJ2-3,CASSPYGASTDTQYF,TGTGCCAGCTCACCATATGGGGCTAGCACAGATACGCAGTATTTT
.,13,TRBV2,.,TRBJ2-1,CASSYRERNEQFF,TGTGCCAGCAGTTACAGGGAGAGGAATGAGCAGTTCTTC
TRBD1,17,TRBV7-8,.,TRBJ1-2,CASSLLLGIKQGSGYTF,TGTGCCAGCAGCTTACTCCTGGGGATTAAACAGGGGTCGGGCTACACCTTC
TRBD1,14,TRBV5-1,.,TRBJ1-4,CASSQQGVGEKLFF,TGCGCCAGCAGCCAACAGGGGGTTGGGGAAAAACTGTTTTTT
TRBD2,17,TRBV27,.,TRBJ2-7,CASSSLAGGTSSYEQYF,TGTGCCAGCAGTTCACTAGCGGGAGGCACCTCCTCCTACGAGCAGTACTTC
TRBD1,15,TRBV5-1,.,TRBJ2-3,CASSLGQGFVDTQYF,TGCGCCAGCAGCTTGGGACAGGGGTTTGTAGATACGCAGTATTTT
.,17,TRBV7-8,.,TRBJ1-3,CASSLGGGRSSGNTIYF,TGTGCCAGCAGCTTAGGGGGAGGCCGCTCCTCTGGAAACACCATATATTTT
.,13,TRBV19,.,TRBJ2-7,CASSMQASYEQYF,TGTGCCAGTAGTATGCAGGCGTCCTACGAGCAGTACTTC
.,13,TRBV7-9,.,TRBJ1-1,CASSLVQIFQAFF,TGTGCCAGCAGCTTAGTACAGATTTTTCAAGCTTTCTTT
TRBD1,12,TRBV29-1,.,TRBJ2-7,CSAGDSSYEQYF,TGCAGCGCTGGGGACAGCTCCTACGAGCAGTACTTC
TRBD1,17,TRBV4-1,.,TRBJ1-2,CASSQDLGTGVNYGYTF,TGCGCCAGCAGCCAAGATCTCGGGACAGGGGTGAACTATGGCTACACCTTC
.,14,TRBV19,once,TRBJ1-5,CASTGGRINQPQHF,TGTGCCAGTACGGGGGGACGGATCAATCAGCCCCAGCATTTT
TRBD2,16,TRBV11-3,.,TRBJ2-2,CASSPRLAGNTGELFF,TGTGCCAGCAGCCCTCGACTAGCGGGGAACACCGGGGAGCTGTTTTTT
.,13,TRBV7-3,.,TRBJ1-1,CASTLTGGVEAFF,TGTGCCAGCACCCTCACGGGGGGCGTTGAAGCTTTCTTT
TRBD2,13,TRBV7-7,.,TRBJ2-7,CASSSGGSYEQYF,TGTGCTAGCAGCTCGGGCGGGAGTTACGAGCAGTACTTC
TRBD2,12,TRBV28,.,TRBJ2-7,CASASGTYEQYF,TGTGCTTCGGCTAGCGGGACCTACGAGCAGTACTTC
TRBD1,15,TRBV25-1,few,TRBJ2-3,CASSGRTGGTDTQYF,TGTGCCAGCAGTGGTCGGACAGGGGGGACAGATACGCAGTATTTT
TRBD2,16,TRBV6-6,.,TRBJ2-7,CASRRTSSGSSYEQYF,TGTGCCAGCAGACGGACTAGCTCGGGGAGCTCCTACGAGCAGTACTTC
TRBD1,15,TRBV28,.,TRBJ1-6,CASRIQGAYNSPLHF,TGTGCCAGCAGAATACAGGGGGCTTATAATTCACCCCTCCACTTT